This T cell receptor (beta chain) was sequenced in a study of early T cells in non-severe SARS-CoV-2 infection. The CDR3 spans 13 residues. The ends were cut back, 1 base at V and 0 bases at J, with 7 bases in the middle. Germline V lookup: CDR1 GTSNPN, CDR2 SVGIG (reference sequence). For this clonotype: Its specificity is not known.

Study results and caveats: Clonotype matching in VDJdb favored anti-spike CD8 responses and did not capture private and CD4 specificities.

Researchers tagged individual cDNA molecules with unique molecular identifiers. TCRdb reprocessed the 5' RACE reads via MiXCR and lists one record per CDR3 protein. This sample has 35,000 to 45,000 distinct CDR3 sequences, with approximately 10% found just once. The sample consisted of whole blood. J is TRBJ2-7 and V is TRBV30; D is ambiguous. The receptor comes from an adult who was a healthcare worker with PCR-confirmed SARS-CoV-2 infection or an uninfected control (not recorded which). In DNA, the CDR3 is TGTGCCTGGAGTGCAAGAAGCTCCTACGAGCAGTACTTC. It encodes CAWSARSSYEQYF.